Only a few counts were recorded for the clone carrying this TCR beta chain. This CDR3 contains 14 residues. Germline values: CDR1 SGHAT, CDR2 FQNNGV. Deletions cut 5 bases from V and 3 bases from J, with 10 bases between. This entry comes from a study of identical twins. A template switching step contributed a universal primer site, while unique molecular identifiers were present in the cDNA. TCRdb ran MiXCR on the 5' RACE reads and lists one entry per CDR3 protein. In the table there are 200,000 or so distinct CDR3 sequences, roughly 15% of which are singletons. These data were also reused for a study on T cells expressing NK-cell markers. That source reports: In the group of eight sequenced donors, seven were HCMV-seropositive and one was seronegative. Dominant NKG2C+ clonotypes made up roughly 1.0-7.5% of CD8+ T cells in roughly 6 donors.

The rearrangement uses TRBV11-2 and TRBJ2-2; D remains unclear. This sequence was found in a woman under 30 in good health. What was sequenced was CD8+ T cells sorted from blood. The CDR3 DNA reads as TGTGCCAGCAGCAATTTTGTGGACACCGGGGAGCTGTTTTTT. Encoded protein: CASSNFVDTGELFF.